This T cell receptor (beta chain) was documented in a study of blood T cells in healthy people across ages. Study observations and caveats: There was no known CMV status for donors, so expanded clonotype changes were possibly confounded. Both naive CD4+ cell counts and diversity were greater in long-lived donors than in aged donors.

The CDR3 covers 15 residues. Looked up from germline, CDR1 is SEHNR and CDR2 is FQNEAQ (reference sequence). V was cut by 3 bases and J by 5 bases, with 16 bases left in between. A sample-barcoded 5' primer and a J-beta primer mix were used in a second PCR of about 7 to 11 cycles. MiXCR was run by TCRdb on the 5' RACE reads, yielding one entry per CDR3 protein. This sample yields some 750,000 distinct CDR3 sequences, of which about a fifth are seen a single time; around a fifth belongs to the top ten. The sample providers were healthy Caucasian people from Russia, aged about 6 to 90. This clonotype was observed a few times. The antigen is not known.

V is TRBV7-9 and J is TRBJ1-2; no clear D gene. Material for sequencing was blood. This clonotype was obtained from a man aged 70 or older in good health. Here the CDR3 reads CASSLGQTSFYGYTF. The CDR3 DNA sequence: TGTGCCAGCAGCTTGGGCCAAACGAGTTTTTATGGCTACACCTTC.